Described below is a single T cell receptor beta chain sequence and its context. The antigen remains unidentified. This entry is derived from a study of cytomegalovirus exposure and HLA in healthy donors. At the level of the study: An early release of data contained about 85 million unique TCRs, which came from HLA-typed donors. Study findings and constraints: Presence/absence comparisons presumed near-even sequencing depth among donors.

The germline gives CDR1 SGHDN, CDR2 FVKESK. Trimming at V came to 0 bases and at J to 8 bases, leaving 9 bases not matched to a gene. The CDR3 is made up of 15 amino acids. Primers for the PCR totalled 60 Vbeta and 13 Jbeta. TCRdb's copy holds only in-frame clones and misses some; the assay was immunoSEQ multiplex PCR. The sample spans over 55,000 clones; the ten largest clones claim roughly 4%. This receptor was obtained from a male donor in good health and CMV-seronegative. Sequencing used PBMCs. This chain connects TRBV14 to TRBJ1-2; 7 nucleotides agree with TRBD1. CDR3: CASSQDLNRGLGYTF. The CDR3 nucleotides are TGTGCCAGCAGCCAAGATTTGAACAGGGGCCTAGGCTACACCTTC.